This T cell receptor (beta chain) derives from a study of T cell changes during pregnancy in multiple sclerosis. Sequencing was performed with immunoSEQ multiplex PCR; in TCRdb, only in-frame clones are kept and a portion is missing. The sample contains some 49,000 clones, roughly 89% of which appear only once. The CDR3 is 14 amino acids. Deletions cut 7 bases from V and 4 bases from J, with 14 bases between. Germline V lookup: CDR1 MNHNY, CDR2 SVGAGI (reference sequence). The source was peripheral blood, collected after pregnancy. The chain joins TRBV6-6 to TRBJ1-3; no firm D call. The clonotype originates from a female donor in good health, enrolled as a control in a pregnancy study. CDR3 amino acids: CASITRGLGNTIYF. For the CDR3, the DNA is TGTGCCAGCATCACGCGGGGTTTGGGAAACACCATATATTTT.